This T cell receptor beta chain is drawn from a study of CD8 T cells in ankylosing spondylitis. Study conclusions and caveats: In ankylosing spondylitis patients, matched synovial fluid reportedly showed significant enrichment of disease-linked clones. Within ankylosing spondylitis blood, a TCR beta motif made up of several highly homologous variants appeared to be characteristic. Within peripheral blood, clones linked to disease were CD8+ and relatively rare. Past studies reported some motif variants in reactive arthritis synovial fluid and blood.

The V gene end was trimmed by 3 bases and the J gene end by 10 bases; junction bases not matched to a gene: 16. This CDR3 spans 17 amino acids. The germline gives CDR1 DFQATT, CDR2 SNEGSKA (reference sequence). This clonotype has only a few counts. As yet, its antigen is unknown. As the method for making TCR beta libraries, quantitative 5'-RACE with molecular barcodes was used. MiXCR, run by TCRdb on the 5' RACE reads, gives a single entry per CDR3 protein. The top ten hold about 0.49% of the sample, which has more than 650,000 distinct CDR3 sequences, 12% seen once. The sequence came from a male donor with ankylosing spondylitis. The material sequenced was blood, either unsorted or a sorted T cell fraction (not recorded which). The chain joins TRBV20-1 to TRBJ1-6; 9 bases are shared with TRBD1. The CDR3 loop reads CSASPGQGSLGGSPLHF. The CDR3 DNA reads TGCAGTGCTAGTCCGGGACAGGGATCCCTCGGGGGATCACCCCTCCACTTT.